This record concerns one TCR beta chain sequence. Its specificity is not known. The data belong to a study of OX40 agonist ivuxolimab in advanced cancers. Looking at the study overall: Under the entry rules, prior anti-PD-1, anti-PD-L1 or anti-CTLA-4 therapy was allowed, and about 40% had some. Regarding the study as a whole: Some of the nonresponding patients also showed low levels of normalized T-cell clonal expansion.

Systemic immunosuppression or a history of autoimmune disease excluded patients. Drawing of blood for sampling happened at baseline, at cycle 4 day 1, and at cycle 7 day 1. Germline lookup yields CDR1 MNHEY and CDR2 SVGAGI. This CDR3 spans 13 amino acids. Trimming took off 6 bases at V and 4 bases at J, with 10 bases between the two ends. Profiling relied on immunoSEQ multiplex PCR, and the TCRdb table lists in-frame clones only, not all of them. The sample has roughly 93,000 clones; approximately 80% are singletons. The TCR sequence derives from an adult with an advanced solid tumor such as melanoma, head and neck, liver or kidney cancer. The sequenced sample was CD4+ or CD8+ T cells sorted from blood, obtained in a trial of the OX40 agonist ivuxolimab. The rearrangement links TRBV6-5 to TRBJ1-5; D is uncertain. CDR3 DNA sequence: TGTGCCAGCAGACCGGACGGGAATCAGCCCCAGCATTTT. It encodes CASRPDGNQPQHF.